Listed below are T cell receptor beta chains from one sample, sequenced in a study of cytomegalovirus exposure and HLA in healthy donors. The repertoire was sequenced with immunoSEQ multiplex PCR; TCRdb's copy has only in-frame clones and lacks some. Of some 110,000 clones in the sample, around 70% were seen once. Sequencing input: PBMCs. These TCRs come from a man in his forties in good health and CMV-seronegative. Both conserved end residues are part of each CDR3. A D gene is named only where the DNA matches it firmly. Not all rows give a size; the values are once, few, many and, for expanded clones, a class.

cdr3_nt cdr3_aa v_call d_call cdr3_length j_call clone_size
TGTGCCAGCAGTCTCAGACTAGCGGAGTACACAGATACGCAGTATTTT CASSLRLAEYTDTQYF TRBV27 TRBD2 16 TRBJ2-3 .
TGTGCCAGCAGCTTGGAGACAGGGATGGGCCTAAAAACCTACGAGCAGTACTTC CASSLETGMGLKTYEQYF TRBV5-6 TRBD1 18 TRBJ2-7 .
TGTGCCAGCAGTTACTTCTCCGGGACTAGACTGGTTGAGCAGTTCTTC CASSYFSGTRLVEQFF TRBV6-5 TRBD2 16 TRBJ2-1 .
TGTGCCAGCTCACCATCAGGGGGTAGCAATCAGCCCCAGCATTTT CASSPSGGSNQPQHF TRBV18 TRBD1 15 TRBJ1-5 .
TGTGCCTGGAGCAGGGGCGGTTACGGGACTGAAGCTTTCTTT CAWSRGGYGTEAFF TRBV30 . 14 TRBJ1-1 .
TGTGCCATCAGTGAGTCCCCCGGGACCGGGGAGCTGTTTTTT CAISESPGTGELFF TRBV10-3 . 14 TRBJ2-2 few
TGTGCCTGGAGTGTACCGACATTCAAATGGGCTTTCTTT CAWSVPTFKWAFF TRBV30 . 13 TRBJ1-1 .
TGTGCCAGTAGTATAGCGGGAGCCAGCTACCAGCCCCAGCATTTT CASSIAGASYQPQHF TRBV19 . 15 TRBJ1-5 .
TGTGCCAGCAGCTCCGGACAGGGGGCACTGGGGAACACCATATATTTT CASSSGQGALGNTIYF TRBV7-9 TRBD1 16 TRBJ1-3 .
TGTGCTAGTGGTTTGGATCCCAGGGAAAAGTTGACCCAGTACTTC CASGLDPREKLTQYF TRBV12-5 . 15 TRBJ2-5 .
TGTGCCAGCAGTGAATTGGCCAGGGGGTATGGCTACACCTTC CASSELARGYGYTF TRBV25-1 TRBD1 14 TRBJ1-2 .
TGTGCCACCAGCAGAGGGATGACAGTCTATGGCTACACCTTC CATSRGMTVYGYTF TRBV15 . 14 TRBJ1-2 .
TGTGCCAGCAGCCATCTCGGGGGGGTCGACGAGCAGTACTTC CASSHLGGVDEQYF TRBV7-3 TRBD2 14 TRBJ2-7 .
TGCGCCAGCAGCTTGGGAGCGGGGGGCCCCGAGCAGTACTTC CASSLGAGGPEQYF TRBV5-1 TRBD2 14 TRBJ2-7 .
TGCGCCAGCAGCTTAGGGACTTTGGAGACCCAGTACTTC CASSLGTLETQYF TRBV5-1 . 13 TRBJ2-5 once
TGTGCCAGCAGCCCTATAAGAAGGACAGGACTGAACACTGAAGCTTTCTTT CASSPIRRTGLNTEAFF TRBV14 TRBD1 17 TRBJ1-1 .
TGTGCCAGCAGTTTTGGAAGACCCGGACAAAACTACAATGAGCAGTTCTTC CASSFGRPGQNYNEQFF TRBV27 . 17 TRBJ2-1 .
TGCGCCAGCAGCTTGGTGGTTGGGCTTGGGGGCTCAGAGACCCAGTACTTC CASSLVVGLGGSETQYF TRBV5-1 . 17 TRBJ2-5 .
TGTGCCAGCAGTGAGCTAGCGGGAGGGCTCGAGCAGTACTTC CASSELAGGLEQYF TRBV6-4 TRBD2 14 TRBJ2-7 .
TGTGCCAGCACCTTAGTCCCTCGGGGGACTTCCTACGAGCAGTACTTC CASTLVPRGTSYEQYF TRBV5-8 . 16 TRBJ2-7 few
TGTGCCAGCGGCCGGGACAGGGTCGGGAATGAGCAGTTCTTC CASGRDRVGNEQFF TRBV6-5 TRBD1 14 TRBJ2-1 .
TGCAGCGGACGTAGCGGGAGCGATGAGCAGTTCTTC CSGRSGSDEQFF TRBV29-1 TRBD2 12 TRBJ2-1 few
TGTGCCAGCAGTGCCCCAGGGCTCTATGGCTACACCTTC CASSAPGLYGYTF TRBV2 . 13 TRBJ1-2 .
TGCGCCAGCAGCCAAGATCGGGCGAACACCGGGGAGCTGTTTTTT CASSQDRANTGELFF TRBV4-3 . 15 TRBJ2-2 .
TGTGCCAGCAGCACCCAGGCCGACTATGGCTACACCTTC CASSTQADYGYTF TRBV28 . 13 TRBJ1-2 .
TGTGCTAGTGCCTTAAACAATGAGCAGTTCTTC CASALNNEQFF TRBV12-5 . 11 TRBJ2-1 .
TGTGCCAGCAGCTTATTGACAGGCCCCACAGATACGCAGTATTTT CASSLLTGPTDTQYF TRBV7-9 . 15 TRBJ2-3 .
TGTGCCAGCAGCTTAGACGGGCGATTCACACTAGACACCGGGGAGCTGTTTTTT CASSLDGRFTLDTGELFF TRBV11-3 . 18 TRBJ2-2 .
TGTGCCAGCAGTTTCCAACCCCTCCGGGACACTAACTACGAGCAGTACTTC CASSFQPLRDTNYEQYF TRBV28 . 17 TRBJ2-7 .
TGTGCCAGCAGCCAACTCCGGGGGGGACTAGCGGGAGATAGGAGCACAGATACGCAGTATTTT CASSQLRGGLAGDRSTDTQYF TRBV4-2 TRBD2 21 TRBJ2-3 few
TGTGCCAGCAGTTACTCGAGCGTCGGGAGATCGGGAGAGCAGTACTTC CASSYSSVGRSGEQYF TRBV6-5 . 16 TRBJ2-7 .
TGCGCCAGCAGCACGATGACAGGGTACACTGAAGCTTTCTTT CASSTMTGYTEAFF TRBV5-1 TRBD1 14 TRBJ1-1 few
TGTGCCAGCAGCGGGGATCCGGGAGGGTATAATTCACCCCTCCACTTT CASSGDPGGYNSPLHF TRBV9 . 16 TRBJ1-6 .
TGTGCCAGCTCACCGGTGGAGGGCAACACTGAAGCTTTCTTT CASSPVEGNTEAFF TRBV18 . 14 TRBJ1-1 .
TGTGCCAGCAGCTTAAGTAGGACAGGGACTGAAGCTTTCTTT CASSLSRTGTEAFF TRBV13 TRBD1 14 TRBJ1-1 .
TGTGCCAGTAGTATTACGGGAAACCTTTTCTACGAGCAGTACTTC CASSITGNLFYEQYF TRBV19 . 15 TRBJ2-7 .
TGTGCCAGCAGTGAACAGAACAGCCCCAATCAGCCCCAGCATTTT CASSEQNSPNQPQHF TRBV2 . 15 TRBJ1-5 .
TGTGCCAGCAGTGGACAGGGTCGGAATCAGCCCCAGCATTTT CASSGQGRNQPQHF TRBV2 TRBD1 14 TRBJ1-5 few
TGTGCCAGCAGTTTACCAGCAGCGCAAGAGACCCAGTACTTC CASSLPAAQETQYF TRBV28 . 14 TRBJ2-5 .
TGTGCCAGCAGTGAGCGTATAGGGGTGGATCAGCCCCAGCATTTT CASSERIGVDQPQHF TRBV2 . 15 TRBJ1-5 .
TGCAGCGTTGTGTCCCTCTTTGACGAGCAGTACTTC CSVVSLFDEQYF TRBV29-1 . 12 TRBJ2-7 .
TGTGCCGGCAGCTTTCCGGGACTAGCGGGGTACGAGCAGTACTTC CAGSFPGLAGYEQYF TRBV5-6 TRBD2 15 TRBJ2-7 .
TGTGCCAGCAGGACTAGCGGGGGGGCCAATGAGCAGTTCTTC CASRTSGGANEQFF TRBV6-4 TRBD2 14 TRBJ2-1 .
TGTGCCAGCAGGGCCGATAGCAATCAGCCCCAGCATTTT CASRADSNQPQHF TRBV27 . 13 TRBJ1-5 .
TGTGCCAGCAGTTACACGGGACTCAACACAGATACGCAGTATTTT CASSYTGLNTDTQYF TRBV6-5 . 15 TRBJ2-3 .
TGTGCCAGCAGCCGACGGTGGAGGCCCTACGAGCAGTACTTC CASSRRWRPYEQYF TRBV11-3 . 14 TRBJ2-7 .
TGTGCCAGCAGCGCCAGGACAGGGGATTTTAGCTATGGCTACACCTTC CASSARTGDFSYGYTF TRBV9 TRBD1 16 TRBJ1-2 .
TGTGCCAGCAGTGAATACGGCAGCGGTCTCTACAATGAGCAGTTCTTC CASSEYGSGLYNEQFF TRBV6-1 . 16 TRBJ2-1 .
TGTGCCAGTACCGGGACAGATTTATATGGCTACACCTTC CASTGTDLYGYTF TRBV19 TRBD1 13 TRBJ1-2 .
TGTGCCAGCAGCTCACAGGGATCCGGCAATCAGCCCCAGCATTTT CASSSQGSGNQPQHF TRBV2 . 15 TRBJ1-5 .
TGCGCCAGCAGCAGGGACAGGGGAAGCACAGATACGCAGTATTTT CASSRDRGSTDTQYF TRBV5-1 TRBD1 15 TRBJ2-3 once
TGTGCCTGGACCCCGGCTAGTGTGATTTACGAGCAGTACTTC CAWTPASVIYEQYF TRBV30 . 14 TRBJ2-7 .
TGTGCCAGCAGTCGACCAATCCGGGACAGGGCCTACAATGAGCAGTTCTTC CASSRPIRDRAYNEQFF TRBV27 TRBD1 17 TRBJ2-1 medium-sized